The clone carrying this T cell receptor (beta chain) has just a few counts. Its antigen is undetermined. These data come from a study of T cells in Graves' hyperthyroidism and ophthalmopathy. Regarding the study as a whole: Model predictions of ophthalmopathy came a median 6.5 months before onset. A 13 V-J signature model discriminated ophthalmopathy versus stable hyperthyroidism. Researchers found most expanded thyroid clonotypes above 0.001 in blood as well.

The PBMCs had their origin in 7.5 to 10 ml of fresh peripheral blood. TCR beta CDR3 regions were amplified from RNA transcripts. The TCR CDR3 was amplified in a first-round RT-PCR using the HTBI primer set. Each CDR3 protein is one row after TCRdb ran MiXCR on the multiplex PCR reads. Of hundreds of thousands of distinct CDR3 sequences listed, about two fifths were seen once; the top ten hold about 8.9%. Sequencing was carried out using blood. The clonotype was recovered from a man aged 18-30 years with Graves' hyperthyroidism.

The CDR3 reads CASSLEPGSYEQYF. The CDR3 DNA reads as TGTGCCAGCAGCTTAGAGCCGGGATCCTACGAGCAGTACTTC. The chain uses TRBV7-2 and TRBJ2-7; the D gene is possibly TRBD2 (5 bases). The CDR3 sequence is 14 residues long. Looked up from germline, CDR1 is SGHTA and CDR2 is FQGNSA. Trimming pared 1 base from V and 1 base from J, leaving 8 bases between.